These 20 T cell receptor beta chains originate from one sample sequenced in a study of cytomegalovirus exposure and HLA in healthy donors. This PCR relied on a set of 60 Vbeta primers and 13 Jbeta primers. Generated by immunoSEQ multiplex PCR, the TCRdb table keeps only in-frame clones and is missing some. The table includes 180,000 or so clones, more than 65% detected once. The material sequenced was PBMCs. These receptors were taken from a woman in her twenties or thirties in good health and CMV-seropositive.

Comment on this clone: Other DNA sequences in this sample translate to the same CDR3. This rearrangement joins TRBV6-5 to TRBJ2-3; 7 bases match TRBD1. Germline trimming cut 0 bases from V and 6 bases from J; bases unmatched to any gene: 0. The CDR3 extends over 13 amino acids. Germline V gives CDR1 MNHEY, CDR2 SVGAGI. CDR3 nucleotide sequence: TGTGCCAGCAGTTACTCCAGGGGGGATACGCAGTATTTT. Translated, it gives CASSYSRGDTQYF.

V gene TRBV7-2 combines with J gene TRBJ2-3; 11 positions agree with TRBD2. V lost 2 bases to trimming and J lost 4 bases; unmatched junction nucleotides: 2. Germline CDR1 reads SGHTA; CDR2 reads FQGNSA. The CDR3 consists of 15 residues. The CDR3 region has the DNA TGTGCCAGCAGCTTAAAACTAGCGGGGGCAGATACGCAGTATTTT. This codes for CASSLKLAGADTQYF.

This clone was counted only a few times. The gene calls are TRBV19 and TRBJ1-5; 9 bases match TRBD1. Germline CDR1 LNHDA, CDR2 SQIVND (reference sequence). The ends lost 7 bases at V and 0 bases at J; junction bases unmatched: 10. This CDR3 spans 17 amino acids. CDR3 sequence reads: CASNPPGQGDSNQPQHF. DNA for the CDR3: TGTGCCAGTAACCCTCCGGGACAGGGAGATAGCAATCAGCCCCAGCATTTT.

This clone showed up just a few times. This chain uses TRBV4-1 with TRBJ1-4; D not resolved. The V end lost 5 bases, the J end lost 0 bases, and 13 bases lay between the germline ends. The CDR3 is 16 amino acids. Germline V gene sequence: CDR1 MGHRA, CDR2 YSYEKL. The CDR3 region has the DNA TGCGCCAGCAGCTGGGCGCGGGGTGCAACTAATGAAAAACTGTTTTTT. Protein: CASSWARGATNEKLFF.

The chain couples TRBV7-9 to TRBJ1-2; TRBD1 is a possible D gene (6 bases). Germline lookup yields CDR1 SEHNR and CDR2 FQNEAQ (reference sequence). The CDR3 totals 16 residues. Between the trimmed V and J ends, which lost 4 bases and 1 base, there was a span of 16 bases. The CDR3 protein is CASSSSDGTYNYGYTF. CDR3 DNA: TGTGCCAGCAGCTCAAGTGACGGGACATATAACTATGGCTACACCTTC.

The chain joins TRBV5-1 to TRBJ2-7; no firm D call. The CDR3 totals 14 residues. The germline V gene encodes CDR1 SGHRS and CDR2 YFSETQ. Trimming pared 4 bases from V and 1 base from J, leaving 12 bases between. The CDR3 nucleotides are TGCGCCAGCAGCCACGGAGAGGCTTCCTACGAGCAGTACTTC. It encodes CASSHGEASYEQYF.

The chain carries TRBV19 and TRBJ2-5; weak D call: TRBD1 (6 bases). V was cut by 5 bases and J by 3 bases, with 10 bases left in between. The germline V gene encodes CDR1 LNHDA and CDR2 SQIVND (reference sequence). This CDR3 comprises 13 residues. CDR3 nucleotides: TGTGCCAGTAGTCCCCGGACAGAAGAGACCCAGTACTTC. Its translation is CASSPRTEETQYF.

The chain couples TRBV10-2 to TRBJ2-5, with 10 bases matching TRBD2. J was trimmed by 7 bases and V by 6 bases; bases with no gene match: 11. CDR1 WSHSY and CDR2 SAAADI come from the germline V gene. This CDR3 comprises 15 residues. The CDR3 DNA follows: TGCGCCAGCAGGAGCGGGCTAGCGGGGGTTGGGACCCAGTACTTC. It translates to CASRSGLAGVGTQYF.

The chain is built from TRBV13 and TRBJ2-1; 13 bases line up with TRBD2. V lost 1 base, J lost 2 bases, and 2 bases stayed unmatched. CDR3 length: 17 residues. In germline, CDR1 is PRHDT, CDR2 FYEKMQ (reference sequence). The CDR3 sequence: CASSLVLAGGTYNEQFF. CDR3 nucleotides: TGTGCCAGCAGCTTAGTACTAGCGGGGGGGACCTACAATGAGCAGTTCTTC.

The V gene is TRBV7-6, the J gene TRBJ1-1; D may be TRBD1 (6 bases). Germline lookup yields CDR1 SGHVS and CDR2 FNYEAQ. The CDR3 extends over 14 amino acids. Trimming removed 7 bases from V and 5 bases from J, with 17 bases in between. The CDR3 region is CASTRRGGLTEAFF. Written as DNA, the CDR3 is TGTGCCAGCACCAGACGGGGGGGGCTTACTGAAGCTTTCTTT.

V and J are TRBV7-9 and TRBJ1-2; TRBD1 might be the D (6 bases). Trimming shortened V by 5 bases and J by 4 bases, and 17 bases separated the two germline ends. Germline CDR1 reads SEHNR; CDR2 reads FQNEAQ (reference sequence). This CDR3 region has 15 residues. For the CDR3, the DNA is TGTGCCAGCAGCCTCCCGGACAGCCAGGTCTATGGCTACACCTTC. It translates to CASSLPDSQVYGYTF.

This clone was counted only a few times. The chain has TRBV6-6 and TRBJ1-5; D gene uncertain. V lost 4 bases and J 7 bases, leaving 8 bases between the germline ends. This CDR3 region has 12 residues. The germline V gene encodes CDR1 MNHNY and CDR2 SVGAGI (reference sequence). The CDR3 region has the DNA TGTGCCAGCAGTTCCATGACACAGCCCCAGCATTTT. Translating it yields CASSSMTQPQHF.

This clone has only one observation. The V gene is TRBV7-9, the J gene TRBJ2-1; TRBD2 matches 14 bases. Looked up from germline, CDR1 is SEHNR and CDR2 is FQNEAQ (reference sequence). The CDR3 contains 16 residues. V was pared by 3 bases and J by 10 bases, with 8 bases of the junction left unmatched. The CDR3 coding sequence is TGTGCCAGCAGCTTCCCGACTAGCGGGGGGGCCGGAGAGCAGTTCTTC. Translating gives CASSFPTSGGAGEQFF.

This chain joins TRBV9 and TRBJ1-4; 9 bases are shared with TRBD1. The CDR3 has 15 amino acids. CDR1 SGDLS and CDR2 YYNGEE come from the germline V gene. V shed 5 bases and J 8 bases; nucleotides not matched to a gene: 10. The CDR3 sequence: CASSASGTGREKLFF. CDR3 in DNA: TGTGCCAGCAGTGCCTCCGGGACAGGGAGAGAAAAACTGTTTTTT.

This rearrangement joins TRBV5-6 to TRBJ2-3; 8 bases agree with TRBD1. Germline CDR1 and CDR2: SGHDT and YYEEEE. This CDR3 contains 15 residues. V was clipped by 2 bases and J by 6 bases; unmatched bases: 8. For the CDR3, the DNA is TGTGCCAGCAGCTTAGGACAGGGCATTTTGGATACGCAGTATTTT. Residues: CASSLGQGILDTQYF.

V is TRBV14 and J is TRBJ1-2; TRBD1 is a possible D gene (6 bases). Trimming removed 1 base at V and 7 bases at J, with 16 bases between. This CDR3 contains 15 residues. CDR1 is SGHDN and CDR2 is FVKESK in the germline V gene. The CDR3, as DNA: TGTGCCAGCAGCCAAGTTCGATTGGGGGCGCGTGGCTACACCTTC. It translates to CASSQVRLGARGYTF. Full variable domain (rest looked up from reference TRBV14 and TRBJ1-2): EAGVTQFPSHSVIEKGQTVTLRCDPISGHDNLYWYRRVMGKEIKFLLHFVKESKQDESGMPNNRFLAERTGGTYSTLKVQPAELEDSGVYFCASSQVRLGARGYTFGSGTRLTVV.

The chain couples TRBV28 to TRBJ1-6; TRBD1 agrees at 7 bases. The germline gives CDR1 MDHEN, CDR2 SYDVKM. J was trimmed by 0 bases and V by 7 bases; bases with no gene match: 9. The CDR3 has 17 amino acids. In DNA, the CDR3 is TGTGCCAGCACTACCTTGGGACAGAGCTCCTATAATTCACCCCTCCACTTT. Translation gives CASTTLGQSSYNSPLHF.

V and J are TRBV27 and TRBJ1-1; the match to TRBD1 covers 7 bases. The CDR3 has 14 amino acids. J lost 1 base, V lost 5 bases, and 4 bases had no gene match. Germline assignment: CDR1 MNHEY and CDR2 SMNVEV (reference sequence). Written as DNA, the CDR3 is TGTGCCAGCAGTCCACCAGGGGGGAACACTGAAGCTTTCTTT. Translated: CASSPPGGNTEAFF.

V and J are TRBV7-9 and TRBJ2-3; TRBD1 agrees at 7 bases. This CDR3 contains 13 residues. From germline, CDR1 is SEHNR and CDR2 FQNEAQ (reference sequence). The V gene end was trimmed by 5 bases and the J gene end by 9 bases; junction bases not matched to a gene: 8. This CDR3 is CASSPQQGPTQYF. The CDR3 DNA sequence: TGTGCCAGCAGCCCCCAACAGGGGCCCACGCAGTATTTT.

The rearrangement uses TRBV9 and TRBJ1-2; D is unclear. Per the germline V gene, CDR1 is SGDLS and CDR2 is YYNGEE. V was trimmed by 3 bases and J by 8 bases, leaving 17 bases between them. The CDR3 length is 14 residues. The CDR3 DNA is TGTGCCAGCAGCGCCGCGGCGTCAGTAGGAGGCTACACCTTC. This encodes CASSAAASVGGYTF. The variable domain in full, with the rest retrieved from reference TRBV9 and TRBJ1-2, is DSGVTQTPKHLITATGQRVTLRCSPRSGDLSVYWYQQSLDQGLQFLIQYYNGEERAKGNILERFSAQQFPDLHSELNLSSLELGDSALYFCASSAAASVGGYTFGSGTRLTVV.